This TCR beta chain was recovered during a study of CD8+CD57+ T cells in acquired aplastic anemia. Study context: Recorded DNA amounts for sorted CD4+ and CD8+ cells had an average of roughly 3.4 ug.

The template for TCR beta VDJ and CDR3 sequence profiling was genomic DNA. From the reads, TCRdb called clonotypes with MiXCR, one entry per CDR3 protein. The profile shows hundreds of thousands of distinct CDR3 sequences, approximately 79% of them singletons. The patients chosen for sequencing had shown expansion of CD8+CD57+ cells (detected by flow cytometry). There were no patients without severe acquired aplastic anemia. Comment on this clonotype: Its antigen is as yet unknown.

Study results and caveats: Twenty-nine CD8+ CDR3 sequences were shared between patients and controls. Any difference that existed in CD8+ Simpson's diversity between patients and controls was not significant.

The CDR3 loop spans 16 amino acids. CDR1 and CDR2 from the germline V gene are SEHNR and FQNEAQ (reference sequence). Trimming took 3 bases from V and 8 from J, leaving 17 bases between them. This sequence originates from a human donor with aplastic anemia. The V gene is TRBV7-9, the J gene TRBJ1-6; D gene ambiguous. The sample was sorted CD4+, CD8+, or CD8+CD57+ T cells (not recorded which) from PBMCs. This CDR3 reads CASSLGEGGSDSPLHF. The CDR3 DNA reads TGTGCCAGCAGCTTGGGCGAGGGCGGCTCTGATTCACCCCTCCACTTT.